The entry below gives a single TCR beta chain sequence along with its context. Its antigen is not identified. The CDR3 runs 14 residues. CDR1 and CDR2 (germline): ENHRY, SYGVKD. The trim removed 0 bases at V and 7 bases at J, leaving 3 bases unmatched. These data come from a study of cytomegalovirus exposure and HLA in healthy donors. Study-level results: Cytomegalovirus-associated TCR beta chains were listed, numbering 150 to 200.

In the PCR, 60 Vbeta and 13 Jbeta primers were used. The protocol was immunoSEQ multiplex PCR, while the TCRdb copy is restricted to in-frame clones and leaves out a portion. Of more than 95,000 clones listed, over 65% were seen once; the top ten hold just under 2%. The TCR comes from a man in his fifties in good health and CMV-seronegative. Sequenced material: PBMCs. The chain has TRBV10-3 and TRBJ1-2; TRBD1 matches 9 bases. CDR3 sequence reads: CAISESRTGVGYTF. The CDR3 region has the DNA TGTGCCATCAGTGAGTCGAGGACAGGGGTTGGCTACACCTTC.